This entry concerns a single TCR beta chain. This specimen belongs to a study of T cell repertoires in cytomegalovirus infection. From the reads, TCRdb called clonotypes with MiXCR, one entry per CDR3 protein. The data contain around 450,000 distinct CDR3 sequences, 11% of them singletons. The CDR3 sequence is 15 residues long. Germline CDR1 SGHNT, CDR2 YYREEE (reference sequence). V gave up 4 bases and J gave up 0 bases, with 13 bases separating them. The sequence came from a human donor in good health (CMV status not recorded). Some clones in this sample may be carry-over from other donors' samples. The chain carries TRBV5-4 and TRBJ1-2; D might be TRBD1 (6 bases). The sequencing sample was made of PBMCs. The CDR3 region is CASSSGGLANYGYTF. The CDR3, as DNA: TGTGCCAGCAGCAGCGGGGGCTTAGCTAACTATGGCTACACCTTC.